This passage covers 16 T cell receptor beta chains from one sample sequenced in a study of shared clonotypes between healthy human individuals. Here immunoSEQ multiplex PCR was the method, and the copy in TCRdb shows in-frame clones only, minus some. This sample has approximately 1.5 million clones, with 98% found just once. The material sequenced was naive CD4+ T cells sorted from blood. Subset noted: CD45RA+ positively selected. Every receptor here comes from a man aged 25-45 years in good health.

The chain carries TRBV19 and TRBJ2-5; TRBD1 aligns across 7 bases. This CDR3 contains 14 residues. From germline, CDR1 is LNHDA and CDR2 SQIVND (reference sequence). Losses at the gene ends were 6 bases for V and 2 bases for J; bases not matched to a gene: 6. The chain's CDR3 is CASSPGQIQETQYF. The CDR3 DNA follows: TGTGCCAGTAGCCCGGGACAGATACAAGAGACCCAGTACTTC.

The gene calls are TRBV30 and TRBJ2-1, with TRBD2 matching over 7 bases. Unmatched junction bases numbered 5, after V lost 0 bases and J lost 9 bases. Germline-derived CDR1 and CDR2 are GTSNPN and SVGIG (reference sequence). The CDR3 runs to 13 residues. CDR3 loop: CAWSVLTGGEQFF. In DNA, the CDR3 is TGTGCCTGGAGTGTACTAACGGGAGGTGAGCAGTTCTTC.

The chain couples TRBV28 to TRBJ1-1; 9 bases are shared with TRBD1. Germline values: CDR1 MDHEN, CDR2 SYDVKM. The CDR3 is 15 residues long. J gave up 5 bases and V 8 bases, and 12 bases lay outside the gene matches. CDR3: CASFIHRGQFTEAFF. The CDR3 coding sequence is TGTGCCAGCTTTATTCACAGGGGGCAGTTTACTGAAGCTTTCTTT.

The DNA of the CDR3 is TGTGCCAGCAGCAAGGGGACAGGGGGTCTGGGCAATCAGCCCCAGCATTTT. Protein sequence: CASSKGTGGLGNQPQHF. This chain uses TRBV21-1 with TRBJ1-5; the table assigns TRBD1, which was not confirmed against the DNA. TRBV21-1 is a pseudogene. The CDR3 totals 17 residues.

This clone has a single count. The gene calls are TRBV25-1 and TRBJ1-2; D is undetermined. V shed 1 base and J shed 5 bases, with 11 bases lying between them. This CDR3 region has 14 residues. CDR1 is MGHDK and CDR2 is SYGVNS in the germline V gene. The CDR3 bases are TGTGCCAGCAGTGAATTTGGCAGAGAATATGGCTACACCTTC. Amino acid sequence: CASSEFGREYGYTF.

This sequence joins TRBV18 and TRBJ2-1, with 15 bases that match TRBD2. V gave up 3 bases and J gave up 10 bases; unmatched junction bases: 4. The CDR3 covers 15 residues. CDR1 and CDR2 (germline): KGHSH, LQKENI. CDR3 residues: CASSPGLAGGWEQFF. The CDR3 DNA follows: TGTGCCAGCTCACCCGGACTAGCGGGAGGGTGGGAGCAGTTCTTC.

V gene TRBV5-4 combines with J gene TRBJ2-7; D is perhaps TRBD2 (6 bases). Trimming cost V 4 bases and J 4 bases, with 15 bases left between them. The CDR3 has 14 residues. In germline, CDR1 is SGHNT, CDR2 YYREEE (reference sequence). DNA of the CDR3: TGTGCCAGCAGCCTCCTAGTCGGGAGTTACGAGCAGTACTTC. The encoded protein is CASSLLVGSYEQYF.

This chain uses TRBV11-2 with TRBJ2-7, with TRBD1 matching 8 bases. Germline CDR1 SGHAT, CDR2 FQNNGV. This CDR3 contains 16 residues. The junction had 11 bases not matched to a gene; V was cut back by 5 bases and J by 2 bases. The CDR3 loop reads CASSPRRTGSTYEQYF. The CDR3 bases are TGTGCCAGCAGCCCCCGGAGGACAGGGAGCACCTACGAGCAGTACTTC.

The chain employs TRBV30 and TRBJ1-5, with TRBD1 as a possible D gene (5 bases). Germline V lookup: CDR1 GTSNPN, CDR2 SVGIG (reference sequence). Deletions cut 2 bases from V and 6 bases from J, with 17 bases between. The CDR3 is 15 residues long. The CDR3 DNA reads TGTGCCTGGAGTCCCGTGGGCGGGGCTAGTCAGCCCCAGCATTTT. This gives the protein CAWSPVGGASQPQHF.

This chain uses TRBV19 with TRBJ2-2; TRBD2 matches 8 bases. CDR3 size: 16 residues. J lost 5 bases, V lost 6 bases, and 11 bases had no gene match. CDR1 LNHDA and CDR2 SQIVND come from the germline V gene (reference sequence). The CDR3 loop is CASSYGRAGWTGELFF. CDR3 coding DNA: TGTGCCAGTAGCTACGGGAGGGCCGGATGGACCGGGGAGCTGTTTTTT.

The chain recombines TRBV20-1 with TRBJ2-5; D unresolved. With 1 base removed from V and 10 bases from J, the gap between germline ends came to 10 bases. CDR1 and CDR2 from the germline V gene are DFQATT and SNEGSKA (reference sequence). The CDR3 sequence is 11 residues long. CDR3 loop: CSARGLGGQYF. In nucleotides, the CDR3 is TGCAGTGCTAGAGGCCTCGGCGGCCAGTACTTC.

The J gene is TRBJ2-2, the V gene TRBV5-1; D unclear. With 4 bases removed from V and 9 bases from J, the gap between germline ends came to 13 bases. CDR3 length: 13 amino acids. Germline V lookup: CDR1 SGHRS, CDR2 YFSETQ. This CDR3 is CASSLGSGRELFF. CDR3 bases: TGCGCCAGCAGCCTGGGGTCAGGCAGGGAGCTGTTTTTT.

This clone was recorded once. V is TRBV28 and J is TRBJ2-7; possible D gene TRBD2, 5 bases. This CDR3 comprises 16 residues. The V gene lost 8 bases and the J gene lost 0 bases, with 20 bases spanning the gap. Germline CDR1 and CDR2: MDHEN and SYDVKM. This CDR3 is CASLDLRSGSSYEQYF. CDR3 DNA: TGTGCCAGCTTGGATTTACGAAGCGGCAGCTCCTACGAGCAGTACTTC.

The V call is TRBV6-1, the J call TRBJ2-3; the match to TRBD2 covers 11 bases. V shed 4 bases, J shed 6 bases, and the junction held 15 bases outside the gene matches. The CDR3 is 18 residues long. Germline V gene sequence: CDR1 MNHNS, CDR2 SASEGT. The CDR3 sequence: CASSGLAGGPGSHDTQYF. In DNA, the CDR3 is TGTGCCAGCAGTGGTTTAGCGGGAGGGCCGGGTTCACATGATACGCAGTATTTT.

The CDR3 DNA follows: TGTGCCAGCAGAGGGGCTGGGGGGGAACTCATTAGCACAGATACGCAGTATTTT. It is translated as CASRGAGGELISTDTQYF. This sequence joins TRBV11-2 and TRBJ2-3, with TRBD2 matching 7 bases. The CDR3 runs to 18 residues. Per the germline V gene, CDR1 is SGHAT and CDR2 is FQNNGV. J gave up 0 bases and V 6 bases, and 15 bases lay outside the gene matches.

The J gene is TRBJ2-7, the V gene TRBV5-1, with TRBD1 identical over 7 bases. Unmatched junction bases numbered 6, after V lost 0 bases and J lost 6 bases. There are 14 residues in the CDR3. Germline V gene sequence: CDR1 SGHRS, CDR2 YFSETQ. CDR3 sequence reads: CASSLGQGSGEQYF. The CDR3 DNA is TGCGCCAGCAGCTTGGGACAGGGAAGTGGCGAGCAGTACTTC.